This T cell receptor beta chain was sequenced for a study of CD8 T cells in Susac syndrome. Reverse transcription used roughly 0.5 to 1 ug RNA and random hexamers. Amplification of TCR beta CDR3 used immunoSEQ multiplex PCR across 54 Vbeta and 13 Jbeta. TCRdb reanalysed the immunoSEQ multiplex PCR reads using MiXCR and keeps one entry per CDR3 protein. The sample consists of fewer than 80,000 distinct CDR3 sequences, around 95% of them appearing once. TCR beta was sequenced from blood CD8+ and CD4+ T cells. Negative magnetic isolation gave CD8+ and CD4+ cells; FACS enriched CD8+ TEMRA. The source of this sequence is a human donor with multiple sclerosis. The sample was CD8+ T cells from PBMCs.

The CDR3 DNA reads as TGTGCCAGCAGTGAGGTTGATAATGAGCAGTTCTTC. This codes for CASSEVDNEQFF. V usage is TRBV9 and J usage is TRBJ2-1; D unresolved. The CDR3 contains 12 residues. Trimming cost V 5 bases and J 7 bases, with 10 bases left between them. The V gene's germline CDR1 is SGDLS and CDR2 YYNGEE.